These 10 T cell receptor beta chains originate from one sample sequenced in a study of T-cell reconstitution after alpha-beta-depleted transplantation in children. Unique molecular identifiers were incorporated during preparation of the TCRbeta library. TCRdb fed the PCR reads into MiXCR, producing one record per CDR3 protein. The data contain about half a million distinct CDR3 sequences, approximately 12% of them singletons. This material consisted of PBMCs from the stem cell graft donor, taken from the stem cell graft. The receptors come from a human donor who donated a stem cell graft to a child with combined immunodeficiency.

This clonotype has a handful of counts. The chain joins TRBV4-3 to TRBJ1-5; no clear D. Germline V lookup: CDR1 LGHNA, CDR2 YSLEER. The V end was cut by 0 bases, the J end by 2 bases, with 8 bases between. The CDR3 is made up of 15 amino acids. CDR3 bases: TGCGCCAGCAGCCAAGATCATGGGGGCAATCAGCCCCAGCATTTT. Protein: CASSQDHGGNQPQHF.

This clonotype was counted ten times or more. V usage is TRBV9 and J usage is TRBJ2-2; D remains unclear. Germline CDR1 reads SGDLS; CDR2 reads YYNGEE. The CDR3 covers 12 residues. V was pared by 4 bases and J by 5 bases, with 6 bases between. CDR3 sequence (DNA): TGTGCCAGCAGCCACTTTACCGGGGAGCTGTTTTTT. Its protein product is CASSHFTGELFF. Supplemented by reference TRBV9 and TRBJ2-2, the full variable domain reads DSGVTQTPKHLITATGQRVTLRCSPRSGDLSVYWYQQSLDQGLQFLIQYYNGEERAKGNILERFSAQQFPDLHSELNLSSLELGDSALYFCASSHFTGELFFGEGSRLTVL.

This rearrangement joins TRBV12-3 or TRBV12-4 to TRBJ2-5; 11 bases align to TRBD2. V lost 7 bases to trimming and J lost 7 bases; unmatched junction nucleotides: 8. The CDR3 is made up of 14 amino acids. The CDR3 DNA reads TGTGCCAGCACCCCAGCCGGACTAGCGGGGACCCAGTACTTC. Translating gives CASTPAGLAGTQYF.

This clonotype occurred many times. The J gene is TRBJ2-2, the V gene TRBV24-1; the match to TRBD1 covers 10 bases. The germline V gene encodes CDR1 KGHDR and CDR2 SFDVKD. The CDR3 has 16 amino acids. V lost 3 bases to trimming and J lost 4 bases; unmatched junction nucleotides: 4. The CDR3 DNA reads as TGTGCCACCAGTGATGTGACAGGGGGCCTCACCGGGGAGCTGTTTTTT. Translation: CATSDVTGGLTGELFF.

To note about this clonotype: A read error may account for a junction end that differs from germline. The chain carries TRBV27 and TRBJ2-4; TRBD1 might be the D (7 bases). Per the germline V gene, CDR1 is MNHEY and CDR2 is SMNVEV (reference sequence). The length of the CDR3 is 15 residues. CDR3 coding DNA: TGTGCCAGCAGTTGGCTTGGAGGGGGCAAATACATTCAGTACTTC. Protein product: CASSWLGGGKYIQYF.

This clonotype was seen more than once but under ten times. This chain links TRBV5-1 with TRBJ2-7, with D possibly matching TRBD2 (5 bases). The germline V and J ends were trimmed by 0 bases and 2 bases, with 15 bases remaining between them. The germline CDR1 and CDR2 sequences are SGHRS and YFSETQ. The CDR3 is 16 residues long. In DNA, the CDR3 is TGCGCCAGCAGCTTGGCCCAGAGGAGCGGACCCTACGAGCAGTACTTC. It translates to CASSLAQRSGPYEQYF.

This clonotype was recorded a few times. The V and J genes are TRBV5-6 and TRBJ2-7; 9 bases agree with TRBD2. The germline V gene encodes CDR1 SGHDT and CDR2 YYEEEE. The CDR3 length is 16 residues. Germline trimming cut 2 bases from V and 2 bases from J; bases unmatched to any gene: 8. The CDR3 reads CASSFKPGLAPYEQYF. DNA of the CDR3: TGTGCCAGCAGCTTCAAACCGGGACTAGCTCCCTACGAGCAGTACTTC.

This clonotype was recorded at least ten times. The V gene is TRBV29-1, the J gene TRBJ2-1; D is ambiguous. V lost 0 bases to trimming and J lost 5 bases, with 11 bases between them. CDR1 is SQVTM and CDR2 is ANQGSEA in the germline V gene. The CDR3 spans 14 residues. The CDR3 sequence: CSVEEVGLNNEQFF. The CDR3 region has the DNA TGCAGCGTTGAAGAGGTCGGCCTAAACAATGAGCAGTTCTTC.

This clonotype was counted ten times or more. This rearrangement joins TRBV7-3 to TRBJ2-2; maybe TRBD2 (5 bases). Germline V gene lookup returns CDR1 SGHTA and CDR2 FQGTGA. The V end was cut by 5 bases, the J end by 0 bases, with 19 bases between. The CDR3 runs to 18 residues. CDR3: CASSPTRTSLANTGELFF. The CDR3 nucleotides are TGTGCCAGCAGCCCTACTCGGACTTCTCTGGCGAACACCGGGGAGCTGTTTTTT.

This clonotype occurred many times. The CDR3 is CASSHLLAAYTDTQYF. CDR3 in DNA: TGTGCCAGCAGTCACCTACTAGCGGCCTACACAGATACGCAGTATTTT. The V gene is TRBV6-2 or TRBV6-3, the J gene TRBJ2-3, with 8 nucleotides matching TRBD2. CDR1 and CDR2 (germline): MNHEY, SVGEGT. Trimming took 5 bases from V and 2 from J; bases not matched to a gene: 9. The CDR3 runs to 16 residues.